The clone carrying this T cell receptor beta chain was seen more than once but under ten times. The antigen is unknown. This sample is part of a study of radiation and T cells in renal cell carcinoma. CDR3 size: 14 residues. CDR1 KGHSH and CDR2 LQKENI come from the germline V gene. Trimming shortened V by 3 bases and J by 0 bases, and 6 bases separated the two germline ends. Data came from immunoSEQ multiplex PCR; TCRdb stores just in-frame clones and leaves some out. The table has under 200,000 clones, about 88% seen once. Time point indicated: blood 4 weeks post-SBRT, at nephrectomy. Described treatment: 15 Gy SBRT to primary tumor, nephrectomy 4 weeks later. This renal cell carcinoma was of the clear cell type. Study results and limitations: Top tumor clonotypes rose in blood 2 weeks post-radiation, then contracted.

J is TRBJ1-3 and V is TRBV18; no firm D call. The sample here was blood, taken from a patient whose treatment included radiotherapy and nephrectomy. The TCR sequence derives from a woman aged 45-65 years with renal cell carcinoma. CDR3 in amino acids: CASSPQDSGNTIYF. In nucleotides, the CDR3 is TGTGCCAGCTCACCCCAGGACTCTGGAAACACCATATATTTT.